This T cell receptor (beta chain) was obtained from a study of blood T cell repertoires in COVID-19 (dated by TCRdb to 2018 to 2021). In the study overall: The collaborator samples originated in the United States, Italy and Spain and spanned the acute and convalescent phases of COVID-19. The material from the prospective study consisted of cDNA or gDNA derived from T cells, B-cell-depleted T cells, or PBMCs. Subjects who had been exposed to COVID-19, were actively infected with it, or had recovered from it provided the deeply sampled blood TCRbeta repertoires that made up the dataset. A freely available public database, intended as a resource for researchers studying the immune response to SARS-CoV-2, is where the repertoires were released. The samples were drawn from the first 160 participants of the ongoing ImmuneRACE study and from some 1,300 subjects provided by 6 global collaborators. A de-identified subject ID, COVID-19 status, age in years and sex were almost always included in the sample metadata. Where available, HLA class I and class II types were taken from metadata supplied by the sample provider and were not determined by assay-based typing.

Clipping removes 1 base from V and 7 bases from J, with 9 as the unmatched junction base count. Including the terminal cysteine and phenylalanine, the CDR3 comprises 15 residues. Only CDR3 DNA remains: 45 bases, in frame from the first base. Based on the germline V gene, the CDR1 and CDR2 sequences are SGHTA and FQGNSA. TCRbeta CDR3 regions were amplified from genomic DNA by means of the immunoSEQ Assay, a bias-controlled multiplex PCR. Turning to the authors' computational methods: The number of nucleated cells in each sample was estimated from the amplification of reference gene primers within the assay. To quantify the absolute abundance of each unique TCRbeta CDR3 rearrangement, sequence reads were collapsed and filtered. For each sample, productive Simpson clonality was calculated as the square root of Simpson's diversity index across productive rearrangements. The source is immuneACCESS, and TCRdb retained only in-frame sequences with V and J called. Part of the clones is not carried over; for the studies checked, unresolved V genes explain less than half of this, and the remainder is unexplained. V and J calls and clone size are those listed in that table; D and trimming were worked out from the DNA. This sample gives 110,000 to 150,000 clones in total; roughly 80% of them show up just once. Of the sample, approximately 8% is held by the ten largest clones.

Notes on this clone: No antigen is known for it. No much larger clone is present one base from it, and per-base qualities are unavailable.

Overall study results and their limits: The quantity of clinical and demographic metadata differed by source and by participant and was supplied without curation.

Collaborating institutions collected whole blood in K2EDTA tubes following their own protocols. For TCRbeta analysis, collaborators shipped samples in one of three forms: frozen whole blood, isolated PBMCs, or DNA extracted from either of those sample types. The sequence links TRBV7-2 to TRBJ2-5; 7 of the junction bases match TRBD2. The receptor was derived from a man over 45 with active or convalescent COVID-19. Sequencing input: peripheral blood. In nucleotides, the sequence is TGTGCCAGCAGCTTAGAGGCGCGGGAGCTAGGGACCCAGTACTTC. This gives the protein CASSLEARELGTQYF. The CDR3, completed at both ends by the reference TRBV7-2 and TRBJ2-5 genes, gives the full variable domain GAGVSQSPSNKVTEKGKDVELRCDPISGHTALYWYRQSLGQGLEFLIYFQGNSAPDKSGLPSDRFSAERTGGSVSTLTIQRTQQEDSAVYLCASSLEARELGTQYFGPGTRLLVL.